This passage covers 13 T cell receptor beta chains from one sample sequenced in a study of breast tumors, draining lymph nodes, adjacent tissues. The lymph nodes were axillary draining lymph nodes from breast cancer patients. TCRdb analysed the multiplex PCR reads with MiXCR anew, one entry per CDR3 protein. Here the sample spans 150,000 or so distinct CDR3 sequences, about 30% being singletons. The specimen sequenced was axillary lymph node tissue. Source of these receptors: a female donor with breast cancer. Some clones in this sample may be carry-over from other donors' samples.

This clonotype was observed many times. This chain joins TRBV4-1 and TRBJ1-2, with TRBD1 matching 10 bases. This CDR3 comprises 16 residues. J lost 8 bases, V lost 0 bases, and 9 bases had no gene match. Germline V CDR1 and CDR2: MGHRA, YSYEKL. In nucleotides, the CDR3 is TGCGCCAGCAGCCAAGATCATGTGACAGGGGGCCGGGGCTACACCTTC. This sequence encodes CASSQDHVTGGRGYTF.

This clonotype was seen repeatedly, ten times or more. The chain joins TRBV29-1 to TRBJ2-2; the D is unclear. Germline V gene lookup returns CDR1 SQVTM and CDR2 ANQGSEA. The CDR3 is 14 residues long. V lost 6 bases, J lost 4 bases, and 15 bases lay in between. CDR3 sequence (DNA): TGCAGCGTCCCAGGAACGCGAGGCACCGGGGAGCTGTTTTTT. Its translation: CSVPGTRGTGELFF.

Turning to this clonotype: A much larger clonotype is one base distant, so this may be a read error. The gene calls are TRBV28 and TRBJ2-7; TRBD1 is a possible D gene (6 bases). Germline V lookup: CDR1 MDHEN, CDR2 SYDVKM. CDR3 length: 13 residues. Here the CDR3 reads CAGSRQASYEQYF. The CDR3 bases are TGTGCCGGCAGCCGACAGGCCTCCTACGAGCAGTACTTC.

This clonotype was recorded at least ten times. The chain links TRBV11-1 to TRBJ2-7; possibly TRBD2 for D (8 bases). The CDR3 sequence is 15 residues long. V lost 5 bases and J 3 bases, leaving 17 bases between the germline ends. Germline CDR1 SGHAT, CDR2 FQDESV (reference sequence). The CDR3 loop reads CASSLRGGQFYEQYF. CDR3 sequence (DNA): TGTGCCAGCAGCCTACGGGGGGGACAGTTCTACGAGCAGTACTTC.

Ten or more counts support this clonotype. The V and J genes are TRBV9 and TRBJ1-3; weak D call: TRBD1 (5 bases). V dropped 6 bases and J dropped 0 bases, with 10 bases sitting between them. The V gene's germline CDR1 is SGDLS and CDR2 YYNGEE. The CDR3 covers 14 residues. The DNA for the CDR3 is TGTGCCAGCACCCCAGGGAGCTCTGGAAACACCATATATTTT. Protein product: CASTPGSSGNTIYF.

J is TRBJ2-7 and V is TRBV20-1; D uncertain. The V end was cut by 8 bases, the J end by 5 bases, with 19 bases between. Germline CDR1 reads DFQATT; CDR2 reads SNEGSKA (reference sequence). The CDR3 length is 13 residues. CDR3 bases: TGCAGTTTGAGAAATGCCCTAACCCACGAGCAGTACTTC. Protein sequence: CSLRNALTHEQYF.

This clonotype was counted once. V usage is TRBV15 and J usage is TRBJ1-5, with 9 bases identical to TRBD1. J lost 11 bases, V lost 1 base, and 18 bases had no gene match. CDR3 length: 18 amino acids. From germline, CDR1 is LNHNV and CDR2 YYDKDF (reference sequence). The CDR3 is CATSRVPFSGTGQETQHF. The CDR3 bases are TGTGCCACCAGCAGAGTTCCCTTTTCCGGGACAGGGCAAGAGACCCAGCATTTT.

The chain has TRBV7-8 and TRBJ2-1; 15 bases are shared with TRBD2. Germline V gene lookup returns CDR1 SGHVS and CDR2 FQNEAQ. V shed 4 bases, J shed 5 bases, and the junction held 9 bases outside the gene matches. The CDR3 totals 18 residues. The CDR3: CASSSGLAGGQGHNEQFF. CDR3 DNA sequence: TGTGCCAGCAGCTCGGGACTAGCGGGGGGCCAGGGCCACAATGAGCAGTTCTTC.

This clonotype was recorded many times. The chain joins TRBV6-2 or TRBV6-3 to TRBJ2-7, with unresolved D. Trimming left V 0 bases short and J 4 bases short, with 7 bases between. The CDR3 has 13 residues. The V gene's germline CDR1 is MNHEY and CDR2 SVGEGT. CDR3 sequence: CASSYSSLYEQYF. In DNA, the CDR3 is TGTGCCAGCAGTTACTCTTCCCTTTACGAGCAGTACTTC.

The genes are TRBV9 and TRBJ1-2; D gene unclear. V lost 5 bases to trimming and J lost 7 bases, with 9 bases between them. The CDR3 sequence is 11 residues long. CDR1 and CDR2 (germline): SGDLS, YYNGEE. CDR3 nucleotides: TGTGCCAGCAGGGGAGGGTCTGGCTACACCTTC. Its protein product is CASRGGSGYTF.

This clonotype was detected many times. The chain joins TRBV4-1 to TRBJ1-5; D is ambiguous. The V end was cut by 5 bases, the J end by 7 bases, with 12 bases between. Per the germline V gene, CDR1 is MGHRA and CDR2 is YSYEKL. The CDR3 runs 13 residues. For the CDR3, the DNA is TGCGCCAGCAGCTTCGCGGAAGAGCAGCCCCAGCATTTT. Amino acid sequence: CASSFAEEQPQHF.

The chain carries TRBV20-1 and TRBJ2-1; D unresolved. Trimming removed 7 bases from V and 0 bases from J, with 10 bases in between. From germline, CDR1 is DFQATT and CDR2 SNEGSKA (reference sequence). The CDR3 contains 13 residues. CDR3 coding DNA: TGCAGTGTCTCGGGCCGCTCCTACAATGAGCAGTTCTTC. As protein: CSVSGRSYNEQFF.

This clonotype was observed at least ten times. The rearrangement joins TRBV2 to TRBJ2-3, with TRBD2 identical over 8 bases. The CDR3 has 15 residues. Trimming removed 4 bases from V and 2 bases from J; junction bases left unmatched: 5. Germline V gives CDR1 SNHLY, CDR2 FYNNEI. Here the CDR3 reads CASSVAAGATDTQYF. The CDR3 DNA reads as TGTGCCAGCAGTGTCGCAGCGGGGGCCACAGATACGCAGTATTTT.